This TCR beta chain derives from a study of cytomegalovirus exposure and HLA in healthy donors. It was with 60 Vbeta and 13 Jbeta primers that the PCR ran. Sequencing was performed with immunoSEQ multiplex PCR; in TCRdb, only in-frame clones are kept and a portion is missing. The repertoire consists of 150,000 to 170,000 clones, with roughly 72% occurring once and the leading ten covering under 2.5%. Study findings and constraints: Analysis was carried out at a later point, and it linked a missense DCLRE1C variant to TCR beta V- and J-gene trimming. In an earlier analysis, productive rearrangement rates for most beta V segments clustered near 87% or 30%.

Only a few counts were recorded for this clone. The antigen is unknown. The TCR comes from a young man in good health and CMV-seronegative. Sequencing was carried out using PBMCs.

CDR3 bases: TGTGCCAGCAGTACTACAGGGGGCTCCTACAATGAGCAGTTCTTC. It specifies CASSTTGGSYNEQFF. The rearrangement uses TRBV6-1 and TRBJ2-1, with 8 bases aligning to TRBD1. Trimming took 5 bases from V and 0 from J; bases not matched to a gene: 3. The CDR3 extends over 15 amino acids. The germline CDR1 and CDR2 sequences are MNHNS and SASEGT.